This passage covers 21 T cell receptor beta chains from one sample sequenced in a study of blood T cells in healthy people across ages. Using a J-beta primer mix together with a sample-barcoded 5' primer, a second PCR was run for about 7 to 12 cycles. TCRdb re-called the 5' RACE reads through MiXCR, storing one row per CDR3 protein. The sample yields approximately 800,000 distinct CDR3 sequences, about 53% seen once. The sample taken for sequencing was blood. The receptors stem from an elderly man in good health.

The J gene is TRBJ2-1, the V gene TRBV5-1; 11 nucleotides agree with TRBD2. The CDR3 spans 16 residues. Trimming at V came to 4 bases and at J to 7 bases, leaving 10 bases not matched to a gene. Germline CDR1 is SGHRS and CDR2 is YFSETQ. The CDR3 DNA follows: TGCGCCAGCAGCCGGGGGCTACTAGCGGGAGTAAATGAGCAGTTCTTC. This sequence encodes CASSRGLLAGVNEQFF.

The chain joins TRBV2 to TRBJ2-7; 10 positions agree with TRBD2. The germline CDR1 and CDR2 sequences are SNHLY and FYNNEI. Trimming at V came to 6 bases and at J to 7 bases, leaving 9 bases not matched to a gene. The CDR3 is 14 amino acids. The CDR3 loop reads CASRVLAGAGEQYF. DNA of the CDR3: TGTGCCAGCAGGGTCCTAGCGGGAGCTGGTGAGCAGTACTTC.

The chain recombines TRBV12-3 or TRBV12-4 with TRBJ2-1, with 10 bases fitting TRBD2. With 5 bases clipped from V and 9 bases from J, the junction kept 7 bases outside the gene matches. The CDR3 covers 14 residues. In nucleotides, the CDR3 is TGTGCCAGCAGTCTCGGACTAGCGGTTAGTGAGCAGTTCTTC. Residues: CASSLGLAVSEQFF.

V and J are TRBV4-1 and TRBJ2-2; D possibly uses TRBD1 or TRBD2 (9 bases each). The V gene's germline CDR1 is MGHRA and CDR2 YSYEKL. The CDR3 length is 17 residues. The germline V and J ends were trimmed by 4 bases and 6 bases, with 21 bases remaining between them. CDR3 sequence reads: CASSRGGGQGVSGELFF. The CDR3 region has the DNA TGCGCCAGCAGCCGCGGGGGGGGACAGGGTGTCTCCGGGGAGCTGTTTTTT.

This clonotype was seen a few times. The genes are TRBV7-2 and TRBJ2-1; TRBD2 might be the D (5 bases). The CDR3 covers 15 residues. CDR1 and CDR2 from the germline V gene are SGHTA and FQGNSA. V was clipped by 5 bases and J by 3 bases, with 14 bases between them. DNA for the CDR3: TGTGCCAGCAGCATTGGGAGCGGAGGCTACAATGAGCAGTTCTTC. It encodes CASSIGSGGYNEQFF.

This clonotype was seen a single time. This chain links TRBV3-1 with TRBJ1-1; maybe TRBD1 (6 bases). The CDR3 spans 13 residues. Per germline, CDR1 LGHDT and CDR2 YNNKEL (reference sequence). Trimming took 1 base from V and 10 from J, leaving 13 bases between them. CDR3 DNA sequence: TGTGCCAGCAGCCAAGCCCAGGGGATCGGAGCTTTCTTT. Its translation is CASSQAQGIGAFF.

Written as DNA, the CDR3 is TGTGCCAGCGGTAGAGGGCCGGGCAACTACGAGCAGTACTTC. Translation: CASGRGPGNYEQYF. V gene TRBV9 combines with J gene TRBJ2-4, with a weak D call TRBD2 (5 bases). With the DNA end fitting TRBJ2-7 better, the J assignment may be wrong. The CDR3 spans 14 residues. Germline V gives CDR1 SGDLS, CDR2 YYNGEE.

This clonotype was found a few times. The chain combines TRBV13 with TRBJ1-2; possibly TRBD1 for D (6 bases). Trimming removed 5 bases at V and 7 bases at J, with 11 bases between. CDR1 and CDR2 from the germline V gene are PRHDT and FYEKMQ (reference sequence). This CDR3 has 12 amino acids. The CDR3 coding sequence is TGTGCCAGCAGCGTACAGGGCGGTGGCTACACCTTC. It translates to CASSVQGGGYTF.

This clonotype was seen only once. The chain couples TRBV3-1 to TRBJ2-4; no reliable D call. The closer fit of TRBJ2-7 to the DNA end suggests the J call may be wrong. The CDR3 runs to 15 residues. Germline V gives CDR1 LGHDT, CDR2 YNNKEL (reference sequence). Written as DNA, the CDR3 is TGTGCCAGCAGCCGTACCTTGAGGCAGAACTACGAGCAGTACTTC. It specifies CASSRTLRQNYEQYF.

The chain links TRBV9 to TRBJ2-1; maybe TRBD2 (6 bases). Germline CDR1 SGDLS, CDR2 YYNGEE. This CDR3 has 14 residues. V lost 6 bases to trimming and J lost 6 bases, with 16 bases between them. The CDR3, as DNA: TGTGCCAGCACAACCGGGGGACCGGGCAATGAGCAGTTCTTC. Translating it yields CASTTGGPGNEQFF.

The CDR3 bases are TGCGCCAGCAGCCAAGAAAGGCTTCGGAACTGGCGGGAGGGCGGGGGCAATGAGCAGTTCTTC. This translates into CASSQERLRNWREGGGNEQFF. V is TRBV4-1 and J is TRBJ2-1; 9 nucleotides align to TRBD2. The CDR3 contains 21 residues. V lost 0 bases and J lost 6; bases outside the gene matches: 21. Germline loops: CDR1 MGHRA, CDR2 YSYEKL.

The chain joins TRBV28 to TRBJ2-3; D not certain. This CDR3 is 14 amino acids long. CDR1 is MDHEN and CDR2 is SYDVKM in the germline V gene. Trimming removed 5 bases at V and 1 base at J, with 10 bases between. The CDR3 sequence is CASSRRSGTDTQYF. In DNA, the CDR3 is TGTGCCAGCAGTCGAAGGAGCGGCACAGATACGCAGTATTTT.

This clonotype turned up a few times. This rearrangement joins TRBV2 to TRBJ2-5; D gene uncertain. Germline V gene sequence: CDR1 SNHLY, CDR2 FYNNEI. The CDR3 has 17 amino acids. V lost 2 bases to trimming and J lost 3 bases, with 19 bases between them. CDR3 protein: CASSESPRTTLEETQYF. CDR3 DNA sequence: TGTGCCAGCAGTGAATCGCCACGTACCACCTTAGAAGAGACCCAGTACTTC. The whole variable domain, filled in from reference TRBV2 and TRBJ2-5, reads EPEVTQTPSHQVTQMGQEVILRCVPISNHLYFYWYRQILGQKVEFLVSFYNNEISEKSEIFDDQFSVERPDGSNFTLKIRSTKLEDSAMYFCASSESPRTTLEETQYFGPGTRLLVL.

In the case of this clonotype: This sequence may be a read error, since a much larger clone differs from it by one base. The genes are TRBV20-1 and TRBJ1-4; weak D call: TRBD1 (5 bases). Germline values: CDR1 DFQATT, CDR2 SNEGSKA (reference sequence). Trimming pared 6 bases from V and 8 bases from J, leaving 16 bases between. The CDR3 is 13 residues long. The CDR3 DNA sequence: TGCAGTGCCGGGGGGGGAATTAAGGAAAAACTGTTTTTT. Translated: CSAGGGIKEKLFF.

This chain uses TRBV5-5 with TRBJ2-5; 7 positions match TRBD2. The CDR3 loop spans 13 amino acids. V was pared by 4 bases and J by 7 bases, with 7 bases of the junction left unmatched. Germline CDR1 reads SGHKS; CDR2 reads YYEKEE (reference sequence). CDR3 DNA sequence: TGTGCCAGCAGCGGGAGGGACCCCCGGACCCAGTACTTC. Its protein product is CASSGRDPRTQYF.

The chain joins TRBV6-6 to TRBJ2-5, with D possibly matching TRBD2 (6 bases). V lost 7 bases and J lost 5, with 17 bases in between. The length of the CDR3 is 14 residues. The germline CDR1 and CDR2 sequences are MNHNY and SVGAGI (reference sequence). The CDR3 DNA sequence: TGTGCCAGCACATGGGGGGAGATACGGGAGACCCAGTACTTC. Translated: CASTWGEIRETQYF.

This clonotype appeared a few times. This sequence joins TRBV7-9 and TRBJ1-1, with D possibly being TRBD1 (6 bases). Germline CDR1 reads SEHNR; CDR2 reads FQNEAQ (reference sequence). The V end was cut by 5 bases, the J end by 2 bases, with 21 bases between. The CDR3 extends over 17 amino acids. The CDR3 DNA follows: TGTGCCAGCAGCCCCCGGCCCCGCGGGACATCTAACACTGAAGCTTTCTTT. This codes for CASSPRPRGTSNTEAFF.

This clonotype has just a few counts. The rearrangement uses TRBV27 and TRBJ2-5, with unresolved D. V shed 1 base and J shed 5 bases, with 11 bases lying between them. The germline gives CDR1 MNHEY, CDR2 SMNVEV (reference sequence). The CDR3 has 14 residues. The CDR3 DNA follows: TGTGCCAGCAGTTTATATGCCCAAACGGAGACCCAGTACTTC. It translates to CASSLYAQTETQYF.

This clonotype turned up a few times. The rearrangement uses TRBV9 and TRBJ2-5, with 7 bases fitting TRBD1. Germline V gene sequence: CDR1 SGDLS, CDR2 YYNGEE. V lost 0 bases and J lost 3; bases outside the gene matches: 5. The CDR3 runs to 15 residues. The CDR3: CASSVGGTAKETQYF. CDR3 DNA: TGTGCCAGCAGCGTAGGGGGGACAGCAAAAGAGACCCAGTACTTC.

The V and J genes are TRBV3-1 and TRBJ2-4; D not certain. Trimming removed 1 base from V and 0 bases from J, with 4 bases in between. Germline V gene data show CDR1 as LGHDT and CDR2 as YNNKEL (reference sequence). This CDR3 comprises 14 residues. The CDR3 DNA is TGTGCCAGCAGCCAAGGGGAAGCCAAAAACATTCAGTACTTC. Translating gives CASSQGEAKNIQYF.

This chain connects TRBV12-3 or TRBV12-4 to TRBJ1-4, with TRBD1 matching 11 bases. The CDR3 spans 15 residues. The ends lost 5 bases at V and 4 bases at J; junction bases unmatched: 3. The CDR3 is CASSPGTGGNEKLFF. The CDR3 DNA is TGTGCCAGCAGTCCCGGGACAGGGGGTAATGAAAAACTGTTTTTT.